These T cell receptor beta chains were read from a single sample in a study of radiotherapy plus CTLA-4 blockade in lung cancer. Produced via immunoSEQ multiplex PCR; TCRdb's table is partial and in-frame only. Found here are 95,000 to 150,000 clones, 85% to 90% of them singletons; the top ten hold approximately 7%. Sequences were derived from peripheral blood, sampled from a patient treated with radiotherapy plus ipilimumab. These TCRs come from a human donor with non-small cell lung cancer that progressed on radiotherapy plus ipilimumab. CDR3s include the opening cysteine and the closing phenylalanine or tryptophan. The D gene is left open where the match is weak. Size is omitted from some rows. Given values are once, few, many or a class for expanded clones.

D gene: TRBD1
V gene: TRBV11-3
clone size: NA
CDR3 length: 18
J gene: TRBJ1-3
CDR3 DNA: TGTGCCAGCAGCTTAGTAGGAAGCAGGGGGCGATCTGGAAACACCATATATTTT
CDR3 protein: CASSLVGSRGRSGNTIYF

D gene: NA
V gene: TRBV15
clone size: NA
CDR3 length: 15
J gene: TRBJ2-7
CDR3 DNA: TGTGCCACCAGCAGGGAAAGGGGGGGGCCCTACGAGCAGTACTTC
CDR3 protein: CATSRERGGPYEQYF

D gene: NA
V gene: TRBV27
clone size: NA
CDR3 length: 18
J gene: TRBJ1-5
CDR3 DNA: TGTGCCAGCAGTCCGGCCGGGGTCAGTTTTTATAGCAATCAGCCCCAGCATTTT
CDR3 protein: CASSPAGVSFYSNQPQHF

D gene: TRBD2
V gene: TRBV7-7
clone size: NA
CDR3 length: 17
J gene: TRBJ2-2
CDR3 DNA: TGTGCTAGCAGCTCCGGACTAGCGGGCCCGAACACCGGGGAGCTGTTTTTT
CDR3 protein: CASSSGLAGPNTGELFF

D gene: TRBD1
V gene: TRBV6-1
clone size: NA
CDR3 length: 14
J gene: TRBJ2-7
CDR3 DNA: TGTGCCAGCAGCCGACAGGGGACCGCCTACGAGCAGTACTTC
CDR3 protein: CASSRQGTAYEQYF

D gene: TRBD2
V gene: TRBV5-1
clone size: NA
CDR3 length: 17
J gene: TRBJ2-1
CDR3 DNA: TGCGCCAGCAGCCAATTGACTAGCGGGAGTAGTCGGAATGAGCAGTTCTTC
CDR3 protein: CASSQLTSGSSRNEQFF

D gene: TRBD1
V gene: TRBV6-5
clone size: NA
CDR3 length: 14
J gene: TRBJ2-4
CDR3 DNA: TGTGCCAGCAGAACTACAGGGGGCGTAAACATTCAGTACTTC
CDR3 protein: CASRTTGGVNIQYF

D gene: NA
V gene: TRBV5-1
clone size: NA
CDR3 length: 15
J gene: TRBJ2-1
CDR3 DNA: TGCGCCAGCAGCTTAGGCGGTTACTCCTACAATGAGCAGTTCTTC
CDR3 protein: CASSLGGYSYNEQFF

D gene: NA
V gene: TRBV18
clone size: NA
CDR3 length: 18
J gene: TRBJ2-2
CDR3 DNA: TGTGCCAGCTCAAAGTCGGGACAAACCAGGCGGGACACCGGGGAGCTGTTTTTT
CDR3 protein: CASSKSGQTRRDTGELFF

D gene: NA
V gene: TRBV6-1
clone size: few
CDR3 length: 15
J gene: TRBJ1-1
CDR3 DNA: TGTGCCAGCGTCCTGGGAAACCAAGGGAACACTGAAGCTTTCTTT
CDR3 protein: CASVLGNQGNTEAFF

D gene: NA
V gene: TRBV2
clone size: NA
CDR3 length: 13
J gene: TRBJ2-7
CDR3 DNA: TGTGCCAGCAGCAAGGGTGGGGACTACGAGCAGTACTTC
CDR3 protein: CASSKGGDYEQYF

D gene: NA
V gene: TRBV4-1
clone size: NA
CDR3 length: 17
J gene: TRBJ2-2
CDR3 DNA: TGCGCCAGCAGCCAAGATCCGGCAGGCCTGAACACCGGGGAGCTGTTTTTT
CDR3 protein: CASSQDPAGLNTGELFF

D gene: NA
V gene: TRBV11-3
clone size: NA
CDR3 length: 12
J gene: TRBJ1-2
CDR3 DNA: TGTGCCAGCAGTGACAAGAACTATGGCTACACCTTC
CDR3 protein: CASSDKNYGYTF

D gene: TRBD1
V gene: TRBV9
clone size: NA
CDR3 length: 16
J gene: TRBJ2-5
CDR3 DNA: TGTGCCAGCAGCCCCGGGGACAGGGGGCGCCAAGAGACCCAGTACTTC
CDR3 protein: CASSPGDRGRQETQYF

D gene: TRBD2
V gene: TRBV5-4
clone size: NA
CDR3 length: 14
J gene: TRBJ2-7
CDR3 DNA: TGTGCCAGCAGCTATAGCGGGAGGATCTACGAGCAGTACTTC
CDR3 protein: CASSYSGRIYEQYF

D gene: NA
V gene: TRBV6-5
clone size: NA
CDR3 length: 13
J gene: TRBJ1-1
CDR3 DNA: TGTGCCAGTAACAGGGTGTTGAACACTGAAGCTTTCTTT
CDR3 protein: CASNRVLNTEAFF

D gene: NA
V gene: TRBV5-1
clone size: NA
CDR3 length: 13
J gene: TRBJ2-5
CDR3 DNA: TGCGCCAGCAGCCCTGGGGTTCAAGAGACCCAGTACTTC
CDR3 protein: CASSPGVQETQYF

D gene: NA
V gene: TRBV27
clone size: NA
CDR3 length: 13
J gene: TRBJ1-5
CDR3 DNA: TGTGCCAGTTCCGGGGGGAGAAATCAGCCCCAGCATTTT
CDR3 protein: CASSGGRNQPQHF

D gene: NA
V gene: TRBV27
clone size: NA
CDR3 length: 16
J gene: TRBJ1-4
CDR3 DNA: TGTGCCAGCAGTTTGGGGGTCGGCAGGCCTAATGAAAAACTGTTTTTT
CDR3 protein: CASSLGVGRPNEKLFF

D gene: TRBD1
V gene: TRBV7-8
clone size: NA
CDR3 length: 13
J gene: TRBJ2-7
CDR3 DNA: TGTGCCAGCAGCCCTGACAGGGCCTACGAGCAGTACTTC
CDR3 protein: CASSPDRAYEQYF

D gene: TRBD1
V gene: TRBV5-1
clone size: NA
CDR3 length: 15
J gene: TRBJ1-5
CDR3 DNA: TGCGCCAGCAGCTTGGACGGGACAGGAAATCAGCCCCAGCATTTT
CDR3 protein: CASSLDGTGNQPQHF

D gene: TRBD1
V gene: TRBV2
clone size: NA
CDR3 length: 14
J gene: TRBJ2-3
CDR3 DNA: TGTGCCAGCAGTGTGGACAGGGTCGGAGATACGCAGTATTTT
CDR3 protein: CASSVDRVGDTQYF

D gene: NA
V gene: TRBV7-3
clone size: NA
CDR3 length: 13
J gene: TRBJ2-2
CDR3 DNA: TGTGCCAGCAGCCGAGGACAGATCGGGGAGCTGTTTTTT
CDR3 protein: CASSRGQIGELFF

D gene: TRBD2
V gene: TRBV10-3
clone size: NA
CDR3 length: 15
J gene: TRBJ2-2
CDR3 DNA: TGTGCCATCAGTTTGGGACTAGCGAACACCGGGGAGCTGTTTTTT
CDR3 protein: CAISLGLANTGELFF

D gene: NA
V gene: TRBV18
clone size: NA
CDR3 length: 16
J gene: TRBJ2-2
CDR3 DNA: TGTGCCAGCTCACCAATTACTATCCAGAACACCGGGGAGCTGTTTTTT
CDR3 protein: CASSPITIQNTGELFF

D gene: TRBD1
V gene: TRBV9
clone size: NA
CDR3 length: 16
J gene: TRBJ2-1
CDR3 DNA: TGTGCCAGCAGCGTAGTCGGGACAGGGGTTTCTCCTCAACAGTTCTTC
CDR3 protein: CASSVVGTGVSPQQFF

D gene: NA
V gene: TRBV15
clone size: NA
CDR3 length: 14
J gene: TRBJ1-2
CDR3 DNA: TGTGCCACCAGTCCGACGGATTATCCTTATGGCTACACCTTC
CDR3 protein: CATSPTDYPYGYTF

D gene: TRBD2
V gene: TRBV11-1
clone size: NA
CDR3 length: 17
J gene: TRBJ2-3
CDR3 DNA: TGTGCCAGCAGCTTAGGACTAGCGAGATTCGTGGGGGATACGCAGTATTTT
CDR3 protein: CASSLGLARFVGDTQYF

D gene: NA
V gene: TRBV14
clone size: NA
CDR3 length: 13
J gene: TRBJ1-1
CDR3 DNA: TGTGCCAGCAGCGGGCTTTTGAACACTGAAGCTTTCTTT
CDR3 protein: CASSGLLNTEAFF

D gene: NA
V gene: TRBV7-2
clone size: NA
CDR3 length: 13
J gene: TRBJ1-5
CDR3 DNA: TGTGCCAGCAGCGCACAGAGCAATCAGCCCCAGCATTTT
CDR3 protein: CASSAQSNQPQHF

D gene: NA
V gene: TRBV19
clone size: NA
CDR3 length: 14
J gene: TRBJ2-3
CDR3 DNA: TGTGCCAGTAGTATTGAAAGGTTTGTGGATACGCAGTATTTT
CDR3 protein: CASSIERFVDTQYF

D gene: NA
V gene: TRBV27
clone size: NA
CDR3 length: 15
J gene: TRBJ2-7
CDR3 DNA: TGTGCCAGCAGTTCTCTGGGGGGCAGCTACAACGAGCAGTACTTC
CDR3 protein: CASSSLGGSYNEQYF

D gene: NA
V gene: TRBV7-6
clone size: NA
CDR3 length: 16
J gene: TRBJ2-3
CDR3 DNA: TGTGCCAGCAGCTTAGGGGTCGGGCTCGGGACAGATACGCAGTATTTT
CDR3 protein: CASSLGVGLGTDTQYF

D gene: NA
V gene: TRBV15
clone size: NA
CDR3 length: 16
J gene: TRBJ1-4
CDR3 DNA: TGTGCCACCAGCCCGAGCTCCGCAGGGGCGAATGAAAAACTGTTTTTT
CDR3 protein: CATSPSSAGANEKLFF

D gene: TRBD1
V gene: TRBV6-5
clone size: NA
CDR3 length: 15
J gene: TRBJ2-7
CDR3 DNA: TGTGCCAGCAGTTACTCGGGACAGGGGACTTACGAGCAGTACTTC
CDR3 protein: CASSYSGQGTYEQYF

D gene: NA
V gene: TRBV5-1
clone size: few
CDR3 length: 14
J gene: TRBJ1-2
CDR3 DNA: TGCGCCAGCAGCTTAGAGGGGGTCACCTATGGCTACACCTTC
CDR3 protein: CASSLEGVTYGYTF

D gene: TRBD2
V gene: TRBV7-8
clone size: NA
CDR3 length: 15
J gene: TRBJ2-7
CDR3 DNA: TGTGCCAGCAGCTCCAAGCGGGGCAGCTCCTACGAGCAGTACTTC
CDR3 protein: CASSSKRGSSYEQYF

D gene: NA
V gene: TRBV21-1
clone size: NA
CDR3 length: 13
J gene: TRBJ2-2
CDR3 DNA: TGTGCCATCTTTACGGACGGGACCGGGGAGCTGTTTTTT
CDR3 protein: CAIFTDGTGELFF

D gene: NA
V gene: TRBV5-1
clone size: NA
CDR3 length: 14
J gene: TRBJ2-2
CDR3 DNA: TGCGCCAGCAGCTTCCAGGACCGTCGCGGGGAGCTGTTTTTT
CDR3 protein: CASSFQDRRGELFF

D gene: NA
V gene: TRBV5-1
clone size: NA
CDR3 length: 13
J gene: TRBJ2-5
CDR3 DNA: TGCGCCAGCAGCTTGGAGGGGTTCGAGACCCAGTACTTC
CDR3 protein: CASSLEGFETQYF

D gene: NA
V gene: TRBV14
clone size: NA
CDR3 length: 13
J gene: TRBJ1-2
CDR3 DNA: TGTGCCAGCAGCCAGGAGAAGTTTGCTGGCTACACCTTC
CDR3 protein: CASSQEKFAGYTF

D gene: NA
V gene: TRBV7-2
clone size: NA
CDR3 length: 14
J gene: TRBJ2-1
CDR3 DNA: TGTGCCAGCAGCCCATTTCCAGGGAGAAATGAGCAGTTCTTC
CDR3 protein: CASSPFPGRNEQFF

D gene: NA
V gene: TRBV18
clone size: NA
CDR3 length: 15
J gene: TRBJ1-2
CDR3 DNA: TGTGCCAGCTCACCTAAACAGGGACGCAACTATGGCTACACCTTC
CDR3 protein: CASSPKQGRNYGYTF

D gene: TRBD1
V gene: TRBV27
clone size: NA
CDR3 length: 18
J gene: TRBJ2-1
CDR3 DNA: TGTGCCAGCAGGGGGCTCAGGGGGCTCGGGCTGATAAACAATGAGCGGTTCTTC
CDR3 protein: CASRGLRGLGLINNERFF